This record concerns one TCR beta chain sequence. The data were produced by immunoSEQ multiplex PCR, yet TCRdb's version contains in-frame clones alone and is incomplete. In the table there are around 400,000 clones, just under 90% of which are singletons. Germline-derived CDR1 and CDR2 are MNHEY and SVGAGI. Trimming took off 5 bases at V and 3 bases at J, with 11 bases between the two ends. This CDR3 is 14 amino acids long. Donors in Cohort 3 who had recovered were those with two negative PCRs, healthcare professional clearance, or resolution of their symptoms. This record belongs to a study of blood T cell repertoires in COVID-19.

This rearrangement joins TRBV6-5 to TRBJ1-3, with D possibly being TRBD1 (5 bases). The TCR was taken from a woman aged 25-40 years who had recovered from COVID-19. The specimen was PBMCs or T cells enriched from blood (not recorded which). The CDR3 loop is CASSIVGGGNTIYF. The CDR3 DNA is TGTGCCAGCAGTATTGTGGGGGGTGGAAACACCATATATTTT.